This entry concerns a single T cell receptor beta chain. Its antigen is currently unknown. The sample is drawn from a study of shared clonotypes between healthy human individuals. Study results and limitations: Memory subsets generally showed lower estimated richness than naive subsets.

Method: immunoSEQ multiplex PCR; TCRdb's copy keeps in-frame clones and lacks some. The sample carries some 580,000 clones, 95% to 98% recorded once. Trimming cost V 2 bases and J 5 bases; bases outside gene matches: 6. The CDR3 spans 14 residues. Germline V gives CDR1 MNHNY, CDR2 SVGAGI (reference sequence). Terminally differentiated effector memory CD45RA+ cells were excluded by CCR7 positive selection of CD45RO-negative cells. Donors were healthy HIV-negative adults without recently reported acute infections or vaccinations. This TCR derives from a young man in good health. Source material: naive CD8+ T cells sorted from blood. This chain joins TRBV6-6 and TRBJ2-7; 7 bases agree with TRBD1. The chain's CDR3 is CASSYPGTADEQYF. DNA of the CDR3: TGTGCCAGCAGTTACCCCGGGACAGCAGACGAGCAGTACTTC.